The rows below give T cell receptor beta chains drawn from one sample of a study of T cell responses to AZD1222 COVID-19 vaccine. Libraries were prepared by immunoSEQ multiplex PCR; TCRdb keeps only in-frame clonotypes and omits some of them. The table lists some 120,000 clones, 80% to 90% of them singletons. The material sequenced was peripheral blood, taken on day 0 of AZD1222 vaccination. These receptors all stem from an adult in good health. CDR3s include the opening cysteine and the closing phenylalanine or tryptophan. Fields, in order: V gene, CDR3 length, D gene, clone size, J gene, CDR3 protein, CDR3 DNA. The D gene is left open where the match is weak. Size values are once, few and many counts, or a class for expanded clones, and some rows have none.

TRBV7-9	12	.	.	TRBJ2-7	CASSLERSQQYF	TGTGCCAGCAGCTTAGAACGGAGCCAGCAGTACTTC
TRBV11-1	14	.	.	TRBJ2-7	CASSLSGSEYEQYF	TGTGCCAGCAGCTTATCCGGATCCGAATACGAGCAGTACTTC
TRBV6-5	14	.	.	TRBJ2-7	CASRPAEWAYEQYF	TGTGCCAGCAGACCCGCCGAGTGGGCCTACGAGCAGTACTTC
TRBV30	12	.	.	TRBJ2-7	CAWSVPGGGQYF	TGTGCCTGGAGTGTACCAGGGGGGGGTCAGTACTTC
TRBV6-2/TRBV6-3	14	TRBD1	.	TRBJ1-2	CASSYSDRALGYTF	TGTGCCAGCAGTTACTCGGACAGGGCGCTTGGCTACACCTTC
TRBV6-6	11	.	.	TRBJ1-4	CASGTLEKLFF	TGTGCCAGCGGGACTCTCGAAAAACTGTTTTTT
TRBV7-2	14	.	.	TRBJ1-1	CASSFSTGWTEAFF	TGTGCCAGCAGCTTCTCTACAGGGTGGACTGAAGCTTTCTTT
TRBV11-3	15	.	.	TRBJ2-7	CASSLGSGATEEQYF	TGTGCCAGCAGCTTAGGATCGGGAGCGACGGAGGAGCAGTACTTC
TRBV6-2/TRBV6-3	15	.	.	TRBJ2-1	CASSYFKLRWDEQFF	TGTGCCAGCAGTTACTTCAAACTCAGATGGGATGAGCAGTTCTTC
TRBV19	12	.	.	TRBJ1-5	CASGGGGQPQHF	TGTGCCAGTGGGGGAGGCGGTCAGCCCCAGCATTTT
TRBV7-6	15	TRBD2	.	TRBJ2-2	CASSQTSALTGELFF	TGTGCCAGCAGCCAGACTAGCGCGCTCACCGGGGAGCTGTTTTTT
TRBV2	13	.	.	TRBJ2-5	CASNPGNQETQYF	TGTGCCAGCAATCCTGGCAACCAAGAGACCCAGTACTTC
TRBV6-5	12	.	.	TRBJ1-2	CASSGPNYGYTF	TGTGCCAGTTCCGGGCCTAACTATGGCTACACCTTC
TRBV7-9	15	TRBD1	.	TRBJ1-1	CASSAWGQGDTEAFF	TGTGCCAGCAGCGCCTGGGGACAGGGGGACACTGAAGCTTTCTTT
TRBV4-2	16	.	.	TRBJ1-2	CASSQEVTVPNYGYTF	TGTGCCAGCAGCCAAGAGGTGACAGTACCTAACTATGGCTACACCTTC
TRBV2	13	.	.	TRBJ2-3	CASTRDRTDTQYF	TGTGCCAGCACCAGGGATCGCACAGATACGCAGTATTTT
TRBV7-8	12	.	.	TRBJ2-7	CASSFPSVEQYF	TGTGCCAGCAGCTTCCCCTCGGTTGAGCAGTACTTC
TRBV28	11	.	.	TRBJ2-5	CASSVQLAQYF	TGTGCCAGCAGTGTACAGTTAGCCCAGTACTTC
TRBV28	14	TRBD1	.	TRBJ1-5	CASRYRGLPLPQHF	TGTGCCAGCAGATACAGGGGGCTCCCTTTGCCCCAGCATTTT
TRBV11-3	14	TRBD1	.	TRBJ2-7	CASSLGTGVHEQYF	TGTGCCAGCAGCTTAGGGACAGGGGTCCACGAGCAGTACTTC
TRBV10-1	16	TRBD1	.	TRBJ2-2	CASSGQELANTGELFF	TGCGCCAGCAGCGGACAGGAGCTCGCGAACACCGGGGAGCTGTTTTTT
TRBV28	15	.	.	TRBJ1-5	CASRKAGAGNQPQHF	TGTGCCAGCAGAAAAGCGGGGGCAGGCAATCAGCCCCAGCATTTT
TRBV10-3	14	.	.	TRBJ1-2	CAISESTRGYGYTF	TGTGCCATCAGTGAGTCGACTCGGGGTTATGGCTACACCTTC
TRBV28	14	.	.	TRBJ1-4	CASSLGGGNEKLFF	TGTGCCAGCAGTTTGGGAGGGGGTAATGAAAAACTGTTTTTT
TRBV2	16	TRBD2	once	TRBJ2-5	CASSELIAGGGETQYF	TGTGCCAGCAGTGAATTAATAGCGGGGGGCGGGGAGACCCAGTACTTC
TRBV10-2	11	.	.	TRBJ2-6	CATAGANVLTF	TGCGCCACCGCTGGGGCCAACGTCCTGACTTTC
TRBV7-3	15	TRBD1	.	TRBJ2-1	CASSLGQGATNEQFF	TGTGCCAGCAGCTTAGGGCAGGGGGCAACCAATGAGCAGTTCTTC
TRBV29-1	18	.	.	TRBJ2-3	CSVARPGAGVPSTDTQYF	TGCAGCGTCGCCCGACCCGGGGCAGGCGTGCCTAGCACAGATACGCAGTATTTT
TRBV30	12	.	.	TRBJ1-2	CAWSSRGWGYTF	TGTGCCTGGAGTAGTCGCGGTTGGGGCTACACCTTC
TRBV5-1	15	TRBD1	.	TRBJ2-5	CASSPTGGRWETQYF	TGCGCCAGCAGTCCGACAGGGGGCAGGTGGGAGACCCAGTACTTC
TRBV19	17	TRBD2	.	TRBJ2-3	CASRGLSLAGGRDTQYF	TGTGCCAGTAGGGGCCTGAGCCTAGCGGGAGGACGCGATACGCAGTATTTT
TRBV28	14	TRBD1	.	TRBJ1-4	CASSLQGSNEKLFF	TGTGCCAGCAGTCTACAGGGGTCTAATGAAAAACTGTTTTTT
TRBV6-4	16	TRBD2	.	TRBJ2-4	CASFRERECDKNIQYF	TGTGCCAGCTTCCGCGAGCGGGAGTGCGACAAAAACATTCAGTACTTC
TRBV28	14	.	.	TRBJ2-7	CASSGPPGQGGFYF	TGTGCCAGCAGTGGCCCCCCGGGACAAGGGGGTTTCTACTTC
TRBV6-4	13	.	.	TRBJ1-1	CASSAEANTEAFF	TGTGCCAGCAGTGCGGAGGCAAACACTGAAGCTTTCTTT
TRBV5-5	14	.	.	TRBJ1-2	CASSLGDGNYGYTF	TGTGCCAGCAGCTTGGGGGACGGGAACTATGGCTACACCTTC
TRBV10-3	14	.	.	TRBJ1-3	CAISDGGAGNTIYF	TGTGCCATCAGTGATGGCGGCGCTGGAAACACCATATATTTT
TRBV18	15	.	.	TRBJ1-6	CASSPPGGMNSPLHF	TGTGCCAGCTCACCACCGGGGGGAATGAATTCACCCCTCCACTTT
TRBV24-1	15	.	.	TRBJ2-5	CATSDPQRLQETQYF	TGTGCCACCAGTGATCCCCAGAGGCTCCAAGAGACCCAGTACTTC
TRBV5-1	14	.	.	TRBJ1-2	CASRPSLDGYGYTF	TGCGCCAGCCGGCCCTCCCTGGATGGCTATGGCTACACCTTC
TRBV4-3	13	.	once	TRBJ2-3	CASSQERADTQYF	TGCGCCAGCAGCCAAGAAAGGGCAGATACGCAGTATTTT
TRBV10-3	18	TRBD2	.	TRBJ2-5	CAISEVFGVAGLQETQYF	TGTGCCATCAGTGAGGTCTTCGGGGTAGCGGGATTACAAGAGACCCAGTACTTC
TRBV5-1	15	TRBD1	once	TRBJ1-4	CASSNGQVVNEKLFF	TGCGCCAGCAGCAACGGACAGGTTGTTAATGAAAAACTGTTTTTT
TRBV19	16	.	.	TRBJ2-6	CASSIGDRAGANVLTF	TGTGCCAGTAGTATAGGGGATAGGGCTGGGGCCAACGTCCTGACTTTC
TRBV2	15	TRBD1	.	TRBJ1-2	CASSPGQGANYGYTF	TGTGCCAGCAGTCCGGGACAGGGGGCCAACTATGGCTACACCTTC
TRBV3-1/TRBV3-2	14	.	once	TRBJ1-4	CASSRRGDNEKLFF	TGTGCCAGCAGCCGAAGAGGTGATAATGAAAAACTGTTTTTT
TRBV30	12	TRBD1	.	TRBJ1-2	CASGQGGSGYTF	TGTGCCTCTGGCCAGGGGGGAAGTGGCTACACCTTC